This TCR beta chain was sequenced for a study of T cell responses to AZD1222 COVID-19 vaccine. Study-wide results and limits: Per reports, nearly half of all spike-specific TCRs target regions that are unmutated in variants. Donors, mostly white British, included more females; clonal diversity was possibly underestimated. Only five or six AZD1222 recipients tested seropositive at baseline. Spike-specific TCRs gained breadth and depth after people received two AZD1222 doses.

Regarding this clone: Its specificity is unknown.

Assay used: immunoSEQ multiplex PCR; TCRdb lists only in-frame clones, some missing. The data contain 150,000 to 200,000 clones, 80% to 95% of them singletons. CDR3 length: 14 amino acids. The V end was cut by 1 base, the J end by 6 bases, with 10 bases between. Germline lookup yields CDR1 SNHLY and CDR2 FYNNEI. The material sequenced was peripheral blood, taken on day 0 of AZD1222 vaccination. The V gene is TRBV2, the J gene TRBJ1-5; D gene uncertain. The sequence derives from an adult in good health. CDR3 region: CASSEGQVGQPQHF. The CDR3 DNA reads as TGTGCCAGCAGTGAAGGGCAGGTGGGTCAGCCCCAGCATTTT.